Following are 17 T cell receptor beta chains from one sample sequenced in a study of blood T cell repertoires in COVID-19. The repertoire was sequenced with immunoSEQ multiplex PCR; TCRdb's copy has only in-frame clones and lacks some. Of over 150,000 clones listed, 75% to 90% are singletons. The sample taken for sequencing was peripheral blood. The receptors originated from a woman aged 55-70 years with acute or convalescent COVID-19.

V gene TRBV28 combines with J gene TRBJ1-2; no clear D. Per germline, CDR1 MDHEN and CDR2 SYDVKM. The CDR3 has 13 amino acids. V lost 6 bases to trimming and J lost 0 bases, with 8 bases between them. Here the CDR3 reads CASRQRANYGYTF. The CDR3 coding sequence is TGTGCCAGCAGACAGAGAGCTAACTATGGCTACACCTTC.

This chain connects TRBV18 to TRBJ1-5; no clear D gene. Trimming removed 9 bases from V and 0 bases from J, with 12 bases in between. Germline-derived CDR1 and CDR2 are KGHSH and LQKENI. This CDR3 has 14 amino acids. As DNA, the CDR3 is TGTGCCAGTCTCGACACTTATAGCAATCAGCCCCAGCATTTT. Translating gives CASLDTYSNQPQHF.

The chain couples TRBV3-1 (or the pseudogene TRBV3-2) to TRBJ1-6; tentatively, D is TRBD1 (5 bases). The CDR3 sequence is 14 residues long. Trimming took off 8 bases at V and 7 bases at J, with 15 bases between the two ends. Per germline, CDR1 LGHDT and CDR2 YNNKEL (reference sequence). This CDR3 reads CASGIQERNSPLHF. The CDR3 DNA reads TGTGCCAGCGGAATACAGGAGCGAAATTCACCCCTCCACTTT.

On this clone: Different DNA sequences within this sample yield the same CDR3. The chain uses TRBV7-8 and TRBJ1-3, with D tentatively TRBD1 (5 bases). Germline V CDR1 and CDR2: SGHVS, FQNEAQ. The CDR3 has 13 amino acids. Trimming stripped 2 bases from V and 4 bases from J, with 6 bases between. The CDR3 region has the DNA TGTGCCAGCAGCTTATCAGGGGGAAACACCATATATTTT. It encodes CASSLSGGNTIYF. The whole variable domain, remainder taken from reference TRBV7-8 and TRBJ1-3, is GAGVSQSPRYKVAKRGQDVALRCDPISGHVSLFWYQQALGQGPEFLTYFQNEAQLDKSGLPSDRFFAERPEGSVSTLKIQRTQQEDSAVYLCASSLSGGNTIYFGEGSWLTVV.

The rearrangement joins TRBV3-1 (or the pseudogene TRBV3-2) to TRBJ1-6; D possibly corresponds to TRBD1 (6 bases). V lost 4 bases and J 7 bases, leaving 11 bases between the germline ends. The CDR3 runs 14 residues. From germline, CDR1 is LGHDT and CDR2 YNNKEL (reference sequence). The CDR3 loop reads CASSRGGENSPLHF. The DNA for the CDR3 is TGTGCCAGCAGCCGAGGGGGGGAAAATTCACCCCTCCACTTT.

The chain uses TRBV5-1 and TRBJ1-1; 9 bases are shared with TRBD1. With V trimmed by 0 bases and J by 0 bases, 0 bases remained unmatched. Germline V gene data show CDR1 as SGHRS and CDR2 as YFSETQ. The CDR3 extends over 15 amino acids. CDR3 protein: CASSLGQGVNTEAFF. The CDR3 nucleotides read TGCGCCAGCAGCTTGGGACAGGGGGTGAACACTGAAGCTTTCTTT.

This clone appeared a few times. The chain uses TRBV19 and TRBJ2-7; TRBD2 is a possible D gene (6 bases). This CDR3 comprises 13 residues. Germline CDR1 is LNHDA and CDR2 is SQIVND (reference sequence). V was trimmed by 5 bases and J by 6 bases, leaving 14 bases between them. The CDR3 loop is CASSDLGTGEQYF. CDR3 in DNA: TGTGCCAGTAGTGACCTCGGGACTGGCGAGCAGTACTTC.

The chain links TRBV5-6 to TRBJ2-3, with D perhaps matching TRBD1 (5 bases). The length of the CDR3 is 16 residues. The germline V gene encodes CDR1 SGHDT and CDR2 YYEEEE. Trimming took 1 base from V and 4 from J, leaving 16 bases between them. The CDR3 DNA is TGTGCCAGCAGCTTGCTATCGCAGGGAACGGCAGATACGCAGTATTTT. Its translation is CASSLLSQGTADTQYF.

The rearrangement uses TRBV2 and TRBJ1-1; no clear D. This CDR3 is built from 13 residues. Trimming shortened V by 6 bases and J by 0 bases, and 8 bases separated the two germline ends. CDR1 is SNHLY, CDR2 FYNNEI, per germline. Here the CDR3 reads CASSPRVNTEAFF. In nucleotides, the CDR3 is TGTGCCAGCAGCCCGCGGGTGAACACTGAAGCTTTCTTT.

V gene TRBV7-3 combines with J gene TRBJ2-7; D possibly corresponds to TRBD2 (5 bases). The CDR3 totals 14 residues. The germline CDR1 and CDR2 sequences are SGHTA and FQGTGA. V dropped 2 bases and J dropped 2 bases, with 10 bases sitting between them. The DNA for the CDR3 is TGTGCCAGCAGCTTAGAGATCGGGGCCTACGAGCAGTACTTC. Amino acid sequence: CASSLEIGAYEQYF.

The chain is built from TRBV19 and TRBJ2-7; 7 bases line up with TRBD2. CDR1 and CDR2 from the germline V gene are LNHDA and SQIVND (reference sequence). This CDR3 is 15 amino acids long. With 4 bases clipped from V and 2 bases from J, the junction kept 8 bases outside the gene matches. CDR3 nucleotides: TGTGCCAGTAGTAAGTGGCAGGGAGGGACCTACGAGCAGTACTTC. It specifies CASSKWQGGTYEQYF.

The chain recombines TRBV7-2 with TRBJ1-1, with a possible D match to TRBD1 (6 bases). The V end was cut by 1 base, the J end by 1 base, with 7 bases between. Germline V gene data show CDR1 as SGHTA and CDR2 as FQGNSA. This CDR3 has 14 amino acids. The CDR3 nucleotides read TGTGCCAGCAGCTTAGTCAGGGGGAACACTGAAGCTTTCTTT. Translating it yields CASSLVRGNTEAFF.

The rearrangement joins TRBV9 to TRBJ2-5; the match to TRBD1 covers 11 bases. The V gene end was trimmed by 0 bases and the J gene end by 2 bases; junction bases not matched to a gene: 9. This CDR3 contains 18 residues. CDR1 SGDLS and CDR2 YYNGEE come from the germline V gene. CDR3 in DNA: TGTGCCAGCAGCGTAGCGGGTTGGGGGACAGGGGGTCAAGAGACCCAGTACTTC. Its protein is CASSVAGWGTGGQETQYF. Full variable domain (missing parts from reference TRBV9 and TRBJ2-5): DSGVTQTPKHLITATGQRVTLRCSPRSGDLSVYWYQQSLDQGLQFLIQYYNGEERAKGNILERFSAQQFPDLHSELNLSSLELGDSALYFCASSVAGWGTGGQETQYFGPGTRLLVL.

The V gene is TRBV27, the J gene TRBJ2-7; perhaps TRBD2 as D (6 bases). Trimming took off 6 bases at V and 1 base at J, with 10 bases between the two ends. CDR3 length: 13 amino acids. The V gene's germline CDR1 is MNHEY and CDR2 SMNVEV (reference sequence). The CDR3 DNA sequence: TGTGCCAGCAGGCGGGACGGGTCCTACGAGCAGTACTTC. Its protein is CASRRDGSYEQYF.

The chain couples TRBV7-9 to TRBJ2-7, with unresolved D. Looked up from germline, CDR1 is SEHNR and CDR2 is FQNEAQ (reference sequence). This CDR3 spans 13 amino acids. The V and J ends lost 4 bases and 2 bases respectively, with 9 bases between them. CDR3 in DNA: TGTGCCAGCAGCTCTGTTGGCCCCTACGAGCAGTACTTC. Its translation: CASSSVGPYEQYF.

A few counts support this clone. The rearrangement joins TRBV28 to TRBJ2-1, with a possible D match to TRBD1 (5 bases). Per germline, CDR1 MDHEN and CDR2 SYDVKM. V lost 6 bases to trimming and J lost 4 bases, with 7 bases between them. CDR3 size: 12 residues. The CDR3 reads CASRRQYNEQFF. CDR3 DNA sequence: TGTGCCAGCAGACGACAGTACAATGAGCAGTTCTTC.

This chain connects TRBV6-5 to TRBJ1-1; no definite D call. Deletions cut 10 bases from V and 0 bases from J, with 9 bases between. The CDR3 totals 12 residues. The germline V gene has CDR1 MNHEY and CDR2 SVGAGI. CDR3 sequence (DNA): TGTGCCAACAAACCCATGAACACTGAAGCTTTCTTT. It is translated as CANKPMNTEAFF.